The sample holds one count of the clone carrying this T cell receptor (beta chain). Only in-frame clones appear in the TCRdb table, and some are missing; sequencing was by immunoSEQ multiplex PCR. The sample has around 270,000 clones, roughly 91% seen once. CDR1 MNHEY and CDR2 SVGEGT come from the germline V gene. The CDR3 runs 19 residues. V was clipped by 0 bases and J by 6 bases, with 25 bases between them. The data are from a study of blood T cell repertoires in COVID-19. Study information: Sources were T cells, B-cell-depleted T cells, or PBMCs; the material itself was cDNA or gDNA.

This sequence joins TRBV6-2 or TRBV6-3 and TRBJ2-3, with a weak D call TRBD2 (6 bases). This sequence originates from a man aged 25-40 years with acute or convalescent COVID-19. Sequencing input: peripheral blood. CDR3 bases: TGTGCCAGCAGTTACTCGATGGGGGGATTTGATGACCGGAGGGATACGCAGTATTTT. It is translated as CASSYSMGGFDDRRDTQYF.